This T cell receptor beta chain emerged from a study of T cell repertoires in cytomegalovirus infection. In this sample, this clonotype turned up a few times. This CDR3 contains 14 residues. Trimming cost V 2 bases and J 2 bases, with 8 bases left between them. A single record per CDR3 protein comes from TCRdb applying MiXCR to the reads. The sample holds approximately 170,000 distinct CDR3 sequences; 17% are singletons and the top ten take around a sixth. Sequenced input: CD8+ T cells from PBMCs. The TCR was taken from a human donor in good health (CMV status not recorded). Some clones in this sample may be carry-over from other donors' samples. The chain combines TRBV12-3 or TRBV12-4 with TRBJ2-3; D might be TRBD2 (6 bases). In DNA form, the CDR3 reads TGTGCCAGCAGTTTACGGCGGGACACAGATACGCAGTATTTT. Translation: CASSLRRDTDTQYF.